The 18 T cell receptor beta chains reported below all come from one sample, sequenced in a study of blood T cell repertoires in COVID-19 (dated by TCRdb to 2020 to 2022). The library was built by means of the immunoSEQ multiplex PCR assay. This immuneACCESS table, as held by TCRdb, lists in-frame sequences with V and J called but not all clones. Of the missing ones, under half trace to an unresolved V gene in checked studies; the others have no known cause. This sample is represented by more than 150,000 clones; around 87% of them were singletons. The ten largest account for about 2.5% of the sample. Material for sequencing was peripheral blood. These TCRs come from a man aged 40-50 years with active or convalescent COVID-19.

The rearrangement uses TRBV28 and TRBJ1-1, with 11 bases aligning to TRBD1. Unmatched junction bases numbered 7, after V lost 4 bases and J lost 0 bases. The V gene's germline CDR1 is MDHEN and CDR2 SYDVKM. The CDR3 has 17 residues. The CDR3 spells CASSSYGQGAMNTEAFF. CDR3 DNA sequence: TGTGCCAGCAGTTCCTATGGACAGGGGGCAATGAACACTGAAGCTTTCTTT.

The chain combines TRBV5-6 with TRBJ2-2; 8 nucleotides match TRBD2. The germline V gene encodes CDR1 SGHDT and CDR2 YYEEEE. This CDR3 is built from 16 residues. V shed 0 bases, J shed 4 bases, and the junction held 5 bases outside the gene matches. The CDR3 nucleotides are TGTGCCAGCAGCTTGGATAGCGGGGTTTTCACCGGGGAGCTGTTTTTT. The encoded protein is CASSLDSGVFTGELFF.

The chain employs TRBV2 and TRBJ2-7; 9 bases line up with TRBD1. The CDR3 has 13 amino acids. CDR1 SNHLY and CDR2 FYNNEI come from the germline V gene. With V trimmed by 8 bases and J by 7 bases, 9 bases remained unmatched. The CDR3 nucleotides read TGTGCCAGCTCCATACAGGGGGCGCGGGAGCAGTACTTC. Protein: CASSIQGAREQYF.

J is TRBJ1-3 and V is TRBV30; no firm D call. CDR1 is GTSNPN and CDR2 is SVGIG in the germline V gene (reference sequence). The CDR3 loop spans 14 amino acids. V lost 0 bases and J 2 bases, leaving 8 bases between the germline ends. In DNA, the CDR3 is TGTGCCTGGAGTGTACAGCCGGCTGGAAACACCATATATTTT. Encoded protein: CAWSVQPAGNTIYF.

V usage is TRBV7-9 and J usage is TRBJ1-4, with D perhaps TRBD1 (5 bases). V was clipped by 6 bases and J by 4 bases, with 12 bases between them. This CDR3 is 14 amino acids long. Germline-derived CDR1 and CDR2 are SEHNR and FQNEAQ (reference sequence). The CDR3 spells CASRKDTLNEKLFF. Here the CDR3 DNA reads TGTGCCAGCAGAAAGGACACCCTTAATGAAAAACTGTTTTTT.

DNA of the CDR3: TGTGCCAGTAGTATCGGGAACACTGAAGCTTTCTTT. Amino acids: CASSIGNTEAFF. J is TRBJ1-1 and V is TRBV19; D unclear. The CDR3 covers 12 residues. With 3 bases removed from V and 1 base from J, the gap between germline ends came to 3 bases. CDR1 LNHDA and CDR2 SQIVND come from the germline V gene (reference sequence).

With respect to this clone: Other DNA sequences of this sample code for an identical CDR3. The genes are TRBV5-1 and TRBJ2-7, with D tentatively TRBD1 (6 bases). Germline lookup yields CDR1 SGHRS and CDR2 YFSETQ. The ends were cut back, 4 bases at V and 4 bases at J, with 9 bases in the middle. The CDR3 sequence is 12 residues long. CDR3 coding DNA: TGCGCCAGCAGCCTACAGGGTTACGAGCAGTACTTC. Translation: CASSLQGYEQYF.

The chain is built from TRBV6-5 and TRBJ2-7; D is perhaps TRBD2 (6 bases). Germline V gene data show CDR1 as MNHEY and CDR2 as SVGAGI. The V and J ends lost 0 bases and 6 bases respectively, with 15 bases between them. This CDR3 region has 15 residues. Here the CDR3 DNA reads TGTGCCAGCAGTTACTCGGTGGGGGTGGGGGGCGAGCAGTACTTC. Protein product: CASSYSVGVGGEQYF.

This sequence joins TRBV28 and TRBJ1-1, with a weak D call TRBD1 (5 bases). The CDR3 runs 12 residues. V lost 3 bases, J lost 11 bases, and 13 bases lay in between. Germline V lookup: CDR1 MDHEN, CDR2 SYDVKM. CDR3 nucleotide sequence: TGTGCCAGCAGTTTTAGGAGCCGGGGGGCTTTCTTT. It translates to CASSFRSRGAFF.

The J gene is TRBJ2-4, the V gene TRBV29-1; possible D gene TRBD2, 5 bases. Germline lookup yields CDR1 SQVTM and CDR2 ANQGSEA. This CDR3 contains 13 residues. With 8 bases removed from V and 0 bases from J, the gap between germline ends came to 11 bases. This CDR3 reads CSHRESAKNIQYF. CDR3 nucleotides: TGCAGCCATAGGGAGTCAGCCAAAAACATTCAGTACTTC. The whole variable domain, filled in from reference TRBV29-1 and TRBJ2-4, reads SAVISQKPSRDICQRGTSLTIQCQVDSQVTMMFWYRQQPGQSLTLIATANQGSEATYESGFVIDKFPISRPNLTFSTLTVSNMSPEDSSIYLCSHRESAKNIQYFGAGTRLSVL.

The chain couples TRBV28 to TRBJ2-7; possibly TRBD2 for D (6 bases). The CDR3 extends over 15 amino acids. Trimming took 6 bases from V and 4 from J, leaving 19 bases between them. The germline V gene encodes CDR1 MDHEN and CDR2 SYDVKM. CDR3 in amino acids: CASSPPGEGPYEQYF. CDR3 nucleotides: TGTGCCAGCAGCCCCCCGGGAGAGGGGCCATACGAGCAGTACTTC.

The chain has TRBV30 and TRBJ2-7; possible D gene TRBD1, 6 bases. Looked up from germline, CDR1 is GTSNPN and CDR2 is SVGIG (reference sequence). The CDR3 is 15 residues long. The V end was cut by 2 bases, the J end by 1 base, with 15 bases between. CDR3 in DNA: TGTGCCTGGAGTAGATCAGGGGTTTCTTCCTACGAGCAGTACTTC. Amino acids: CAWSRSGVSSYEQYF. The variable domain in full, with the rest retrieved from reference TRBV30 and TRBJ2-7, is SQTIHQWPATLVQPVGSPLSLECTVEGTSNPNLYWYRQAAGRGLQLLFYSVGIGQISSEVPQNLSASRPQDRQFILSSKKLLLSDSGFYLCAWSRSGVSSYEQYFGPGTRLTVT.

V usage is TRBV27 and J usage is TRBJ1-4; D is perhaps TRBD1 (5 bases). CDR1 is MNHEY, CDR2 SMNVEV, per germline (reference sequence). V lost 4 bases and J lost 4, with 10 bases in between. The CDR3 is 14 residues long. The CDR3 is CASSWGRVNEKLFF. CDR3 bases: TGTGCCAGCAGTTGGGGCAGGGTTAATGAAAAACTGTTTTTT.

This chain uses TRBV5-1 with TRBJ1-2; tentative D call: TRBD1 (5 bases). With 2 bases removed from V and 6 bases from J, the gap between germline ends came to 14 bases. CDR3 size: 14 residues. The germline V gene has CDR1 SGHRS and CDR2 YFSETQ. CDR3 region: CASSFRREEDGYTF. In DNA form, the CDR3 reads TGCGCCAGCAGCTTCCGCAGGGAAGAGGATGGCTACACCTTC.

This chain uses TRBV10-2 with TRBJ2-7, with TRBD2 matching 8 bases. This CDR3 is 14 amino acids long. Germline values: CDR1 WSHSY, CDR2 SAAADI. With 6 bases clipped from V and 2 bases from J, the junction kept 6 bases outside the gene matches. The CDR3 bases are TGCGCCAGCAGGAAGCGGGGGAACACCTACGAGCAGTACTTC. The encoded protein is CASRKRGNTYEQYF.

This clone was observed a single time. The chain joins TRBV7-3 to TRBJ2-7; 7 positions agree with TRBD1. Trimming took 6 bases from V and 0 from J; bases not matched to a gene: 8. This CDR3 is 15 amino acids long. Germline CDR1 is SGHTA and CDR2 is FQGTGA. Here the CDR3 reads CASSRTGDPSYEQYF. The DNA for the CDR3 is TGTGCCAGCAGTAGAACAGGGGACCCCTCCTACGAGCAGTACTTC.

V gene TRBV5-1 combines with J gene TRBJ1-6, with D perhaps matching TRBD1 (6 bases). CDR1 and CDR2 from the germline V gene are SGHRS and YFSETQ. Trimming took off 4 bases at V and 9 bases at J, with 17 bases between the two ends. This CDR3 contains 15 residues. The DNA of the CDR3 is TGCGCCAGCAGCCCCGGCAGGGGCGCCTTTTCACCCCTCCACTTT. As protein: CASSPGRGAFSPLHF.

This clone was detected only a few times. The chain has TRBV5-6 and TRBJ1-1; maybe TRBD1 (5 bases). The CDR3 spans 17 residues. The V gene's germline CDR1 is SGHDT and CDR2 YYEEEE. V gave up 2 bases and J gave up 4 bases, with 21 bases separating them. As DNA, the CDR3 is TGTGCCAGCAGCTTTAATATGGGGGGTCGGGCGACCACTGAAGCTTTCTTT. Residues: CASSFNMGGRATTEAFF.